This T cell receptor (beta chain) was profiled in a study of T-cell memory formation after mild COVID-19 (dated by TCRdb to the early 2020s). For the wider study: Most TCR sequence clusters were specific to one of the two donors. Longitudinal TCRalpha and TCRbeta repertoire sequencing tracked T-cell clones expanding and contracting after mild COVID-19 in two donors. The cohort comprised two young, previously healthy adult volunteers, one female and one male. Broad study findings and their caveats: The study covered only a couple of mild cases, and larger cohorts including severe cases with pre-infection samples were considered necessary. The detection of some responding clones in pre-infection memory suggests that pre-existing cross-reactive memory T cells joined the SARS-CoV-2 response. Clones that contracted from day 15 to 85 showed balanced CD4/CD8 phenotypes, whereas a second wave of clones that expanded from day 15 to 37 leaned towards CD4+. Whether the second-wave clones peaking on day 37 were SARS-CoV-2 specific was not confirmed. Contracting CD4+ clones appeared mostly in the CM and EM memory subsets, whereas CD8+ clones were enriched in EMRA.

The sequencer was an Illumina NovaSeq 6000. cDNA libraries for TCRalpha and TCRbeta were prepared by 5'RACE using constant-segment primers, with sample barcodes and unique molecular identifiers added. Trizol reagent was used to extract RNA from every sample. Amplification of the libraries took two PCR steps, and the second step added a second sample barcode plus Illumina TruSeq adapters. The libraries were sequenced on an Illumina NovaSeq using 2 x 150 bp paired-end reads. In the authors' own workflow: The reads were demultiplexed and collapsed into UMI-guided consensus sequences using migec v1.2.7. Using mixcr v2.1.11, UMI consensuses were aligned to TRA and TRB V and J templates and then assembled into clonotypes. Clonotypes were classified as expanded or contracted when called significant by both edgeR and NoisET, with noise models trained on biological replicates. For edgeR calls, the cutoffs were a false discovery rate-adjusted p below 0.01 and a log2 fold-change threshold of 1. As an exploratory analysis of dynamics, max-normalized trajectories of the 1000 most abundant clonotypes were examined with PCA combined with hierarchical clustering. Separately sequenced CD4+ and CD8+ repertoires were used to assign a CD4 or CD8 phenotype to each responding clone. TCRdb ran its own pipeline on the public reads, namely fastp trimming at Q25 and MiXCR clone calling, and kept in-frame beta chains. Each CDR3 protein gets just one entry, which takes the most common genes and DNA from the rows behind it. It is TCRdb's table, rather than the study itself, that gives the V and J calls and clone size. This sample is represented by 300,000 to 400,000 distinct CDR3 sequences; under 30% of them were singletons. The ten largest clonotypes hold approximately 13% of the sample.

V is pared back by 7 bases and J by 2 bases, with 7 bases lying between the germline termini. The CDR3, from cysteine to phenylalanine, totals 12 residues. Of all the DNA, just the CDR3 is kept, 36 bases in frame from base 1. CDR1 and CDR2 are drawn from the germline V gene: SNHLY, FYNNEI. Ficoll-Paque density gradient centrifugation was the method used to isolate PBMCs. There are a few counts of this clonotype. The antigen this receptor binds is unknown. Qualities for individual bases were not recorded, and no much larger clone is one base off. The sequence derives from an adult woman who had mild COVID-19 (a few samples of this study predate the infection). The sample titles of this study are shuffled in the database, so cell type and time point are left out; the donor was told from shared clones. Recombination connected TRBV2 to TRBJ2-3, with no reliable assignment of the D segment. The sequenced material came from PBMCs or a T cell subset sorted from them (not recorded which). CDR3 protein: CASISITDTQYF. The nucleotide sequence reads TGTGCCAGCATTAGCATCACAGATACGCAGTATTTT. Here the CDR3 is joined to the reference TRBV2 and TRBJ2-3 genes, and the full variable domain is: EPEVTQTPSHQVTQMGQEVILRCVPISNHLYFYWYRQILGQKVEFLVSFYNNEISEKSEIFDDQFSVERPDGSNFTLKIRSTKLEDSAMYFCASISITDTQYFGPGTRLTVL.